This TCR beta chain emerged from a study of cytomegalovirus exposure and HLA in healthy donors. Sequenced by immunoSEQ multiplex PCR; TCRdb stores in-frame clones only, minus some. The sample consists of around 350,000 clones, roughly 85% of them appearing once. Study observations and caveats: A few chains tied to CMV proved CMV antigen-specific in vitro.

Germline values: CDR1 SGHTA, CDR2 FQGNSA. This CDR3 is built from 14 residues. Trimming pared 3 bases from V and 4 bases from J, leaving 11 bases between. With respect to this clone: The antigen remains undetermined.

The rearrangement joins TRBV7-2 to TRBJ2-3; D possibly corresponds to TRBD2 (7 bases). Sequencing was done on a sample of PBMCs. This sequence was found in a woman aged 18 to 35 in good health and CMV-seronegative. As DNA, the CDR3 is TGTGCCAGCAGCTTCGGGGGGCGGCCAGATACGCAGTATTTT. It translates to CASSFGGRPDTQYF.